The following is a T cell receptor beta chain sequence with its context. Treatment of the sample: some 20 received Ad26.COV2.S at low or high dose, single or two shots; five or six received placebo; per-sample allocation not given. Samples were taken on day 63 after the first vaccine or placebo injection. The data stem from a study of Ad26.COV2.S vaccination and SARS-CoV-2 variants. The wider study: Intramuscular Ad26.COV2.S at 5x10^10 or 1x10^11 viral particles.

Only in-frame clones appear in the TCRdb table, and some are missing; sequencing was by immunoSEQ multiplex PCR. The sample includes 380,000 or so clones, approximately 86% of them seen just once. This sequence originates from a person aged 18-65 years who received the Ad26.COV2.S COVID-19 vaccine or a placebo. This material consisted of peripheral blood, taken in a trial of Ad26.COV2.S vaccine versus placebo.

CDR3 sequence reads: CASSFAATRVSGNTIYF. Written as DNA, the CDR3 is TGTGCCAGCAGCTTCGCCGCCACCAGGGTTTCCGGAAACACCATATATTTT. The chain is built from TRBV5-6 and TRBJ1-3; tentatively, D is TRBD1 (5 bases). The CDR3 is 17 residues long. The V gene lost 2 bases and the J gene lost 4 bases, with 19 bases spanning the gap. In germline, CDR1 is SGHDT, CDR2 YYEEEE.